The clone carrying this T cell receptor beta chain showed up just a few times. The data were obtained in a study of OX40 agonist ivuxolimab in advanced cancers. Data came from immunoSEQ multiplex PCR; TCRdb stores just in-frame clones and leaves some out. This table has roughly 80,000 clones, approximately 86% appearing once. The material sequenced was CD4+ or CD8+ T cells sorted from blood, taken in a trial of the OX40 agonist ivuxolimab. This receptor was taken from an adult with an advanced solid tumor such as melanoma, head and neck, liver or kidney cancer.

The CDR3 DNA reads TGTGCCAGTAGTATCCTTGGGAAAGAGACCCAGTACTTC. It yields the protein CASSILGKETQYF. This sequence joins TRBV19 and TRBJ2-5; no clear D gene. Trimming removed 3 bases at V and 3 bases at J, with 8 bases between. Germline CDR1 and CDR2: LNHDA and SQIVND (reference sequence). The CDR3 spans 13 residues.